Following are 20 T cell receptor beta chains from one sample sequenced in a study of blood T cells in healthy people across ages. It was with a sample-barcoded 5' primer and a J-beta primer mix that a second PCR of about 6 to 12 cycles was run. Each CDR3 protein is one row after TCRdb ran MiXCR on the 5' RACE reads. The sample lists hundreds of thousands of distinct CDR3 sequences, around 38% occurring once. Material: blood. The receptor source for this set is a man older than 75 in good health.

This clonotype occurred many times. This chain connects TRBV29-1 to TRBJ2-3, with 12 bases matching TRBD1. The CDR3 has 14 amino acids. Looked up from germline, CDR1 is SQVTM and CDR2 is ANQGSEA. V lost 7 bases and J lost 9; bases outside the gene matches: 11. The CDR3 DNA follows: TGCAGCGGTCTGGGGACAGGGGGCTCTGGGACGCAGTATTTT. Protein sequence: CSGLGTGGSGTQYF.

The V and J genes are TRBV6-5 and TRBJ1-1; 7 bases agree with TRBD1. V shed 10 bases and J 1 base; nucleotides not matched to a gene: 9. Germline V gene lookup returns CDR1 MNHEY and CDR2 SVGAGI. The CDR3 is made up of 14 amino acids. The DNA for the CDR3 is TGTGCCACCCTTTCCCCAGGGGGGAACACTGAAGCTTTCTTT. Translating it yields CATLSPGGNTEAFF.

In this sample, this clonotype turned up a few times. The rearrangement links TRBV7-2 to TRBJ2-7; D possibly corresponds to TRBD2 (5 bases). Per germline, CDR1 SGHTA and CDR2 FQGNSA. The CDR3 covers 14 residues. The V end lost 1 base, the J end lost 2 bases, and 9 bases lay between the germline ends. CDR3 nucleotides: TGTGCCAGCAGCTTAGGTTTACTAGCCTACGAGCAGTACTTC. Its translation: CASSLGLLAYEQYF.

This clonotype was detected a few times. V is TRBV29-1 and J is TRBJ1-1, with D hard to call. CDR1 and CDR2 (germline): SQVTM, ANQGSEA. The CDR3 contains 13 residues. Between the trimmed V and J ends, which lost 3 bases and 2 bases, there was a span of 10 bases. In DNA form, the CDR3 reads TGCAGCGTTGATCGGGGTAGAAACACTGAAGCTTTCTTT. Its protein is CSVDRGRNTEAFF.

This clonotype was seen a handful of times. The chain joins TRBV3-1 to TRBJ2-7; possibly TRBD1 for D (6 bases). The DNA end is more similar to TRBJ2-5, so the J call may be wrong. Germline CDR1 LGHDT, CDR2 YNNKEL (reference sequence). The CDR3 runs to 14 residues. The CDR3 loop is CASSTGPLRETQYF. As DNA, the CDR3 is TGTGCCAGCAGCACAGGGCCATTGAGGGAGACCCAGTACTTC.

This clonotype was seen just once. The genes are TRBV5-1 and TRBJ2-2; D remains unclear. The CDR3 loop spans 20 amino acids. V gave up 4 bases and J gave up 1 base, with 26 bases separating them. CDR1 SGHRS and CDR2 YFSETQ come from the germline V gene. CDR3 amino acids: CASSPRAPRPGPKNTGELFF. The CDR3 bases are TGCGCCAGCAGCCCCCGTGCCCCGAGACCGGGTCCGAAGAACACCGGGGAGCTGTTTTTT.

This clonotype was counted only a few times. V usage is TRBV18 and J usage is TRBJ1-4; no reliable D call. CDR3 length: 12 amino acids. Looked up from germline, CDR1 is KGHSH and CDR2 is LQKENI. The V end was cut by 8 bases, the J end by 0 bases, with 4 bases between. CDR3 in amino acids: CASTATNEKLFF. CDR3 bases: TGTGCCAGCACTGCAACTAATGAAAAACTGTTTTTT.

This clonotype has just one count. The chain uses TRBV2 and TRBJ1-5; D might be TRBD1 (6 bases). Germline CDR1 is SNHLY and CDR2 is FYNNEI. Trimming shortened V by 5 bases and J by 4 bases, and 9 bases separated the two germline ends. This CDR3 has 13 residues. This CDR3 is CASSPGVNQPQHF. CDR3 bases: TGTGCCAGCAGTCCAGGGGTTAATCAGCCCCAGCATTTT.

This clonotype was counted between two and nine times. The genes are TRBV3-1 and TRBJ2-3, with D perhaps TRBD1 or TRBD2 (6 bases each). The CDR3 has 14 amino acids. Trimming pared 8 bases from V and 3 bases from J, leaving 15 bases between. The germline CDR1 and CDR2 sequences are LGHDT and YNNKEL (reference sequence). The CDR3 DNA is TGTGCCAGCGCGAGTTCGGGGGCGACAGATACGCAGTATTTT. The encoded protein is CASASSGATDTQYF.

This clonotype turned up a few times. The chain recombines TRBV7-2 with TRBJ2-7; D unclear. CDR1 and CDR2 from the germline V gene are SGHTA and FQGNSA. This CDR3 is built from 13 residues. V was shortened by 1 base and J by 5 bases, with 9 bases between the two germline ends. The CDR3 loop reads CASSLVQPNEQYF. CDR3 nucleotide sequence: TGTGCCAGCAGCTTAGTACAGCCCAACGAGCAGTACTTC.

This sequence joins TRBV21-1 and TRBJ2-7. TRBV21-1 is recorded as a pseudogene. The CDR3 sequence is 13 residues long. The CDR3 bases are TGTGCCAGCAGATCCCACGGATCCTACGAGCAGTACTTC. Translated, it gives CASRSHGSYEQYF.

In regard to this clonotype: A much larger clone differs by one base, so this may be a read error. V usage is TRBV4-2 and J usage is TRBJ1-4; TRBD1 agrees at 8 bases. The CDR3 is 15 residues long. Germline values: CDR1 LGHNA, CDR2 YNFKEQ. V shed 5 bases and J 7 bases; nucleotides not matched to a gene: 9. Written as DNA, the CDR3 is TGTGCCAGCAGCACCCGGACAGGGTCTAGTGAAAAACTGTTTTTT. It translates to CASSTRTGSSEKLFF.

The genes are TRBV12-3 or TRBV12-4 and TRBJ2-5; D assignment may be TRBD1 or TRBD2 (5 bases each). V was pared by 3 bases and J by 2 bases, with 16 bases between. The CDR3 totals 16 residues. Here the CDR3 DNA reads TGTGCCAGCAGTTTGTCGGGGCAGGGCCTACAAGAGACCCAGTACTTC. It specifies CASSLSGQGLQETQYF.

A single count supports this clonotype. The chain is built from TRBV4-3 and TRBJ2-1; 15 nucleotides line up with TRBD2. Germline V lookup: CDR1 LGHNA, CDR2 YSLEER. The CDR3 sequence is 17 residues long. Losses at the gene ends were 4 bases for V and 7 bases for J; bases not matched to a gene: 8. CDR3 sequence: CASSPGLGTSGRNEQFF. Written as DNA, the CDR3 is TGCGCCAGCAGCCCGGGCCTAGGGACTAGCGGGAGGAATGAGCAGTTCTTC.

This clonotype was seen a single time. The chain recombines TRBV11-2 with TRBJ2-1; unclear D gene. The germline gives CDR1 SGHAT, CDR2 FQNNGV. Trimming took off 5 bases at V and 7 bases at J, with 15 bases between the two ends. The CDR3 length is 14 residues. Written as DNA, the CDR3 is TGTGCCAGCAGCGGAGCAGAGCTTTGGAATGAGCAGTTCTTC. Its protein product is CASSGAELWNEQFF.

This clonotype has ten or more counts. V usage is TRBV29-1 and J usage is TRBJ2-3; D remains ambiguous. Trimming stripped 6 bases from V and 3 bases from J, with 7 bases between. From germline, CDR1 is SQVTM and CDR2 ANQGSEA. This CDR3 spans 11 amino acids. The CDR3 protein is CSVALTDTQYF. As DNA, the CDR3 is TGCAGCGTCGCCCTGACAGATACGCAGTATTTT.

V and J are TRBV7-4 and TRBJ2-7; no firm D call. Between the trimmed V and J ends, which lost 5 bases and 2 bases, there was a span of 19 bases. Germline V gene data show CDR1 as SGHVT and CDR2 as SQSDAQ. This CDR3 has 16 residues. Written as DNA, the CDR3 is TGTGCCAGCAGCCATCTGGGCAGCCAGCGCCCCTACGAGCAGTACTTC. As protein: CASSHLGSQRPYEQYF.

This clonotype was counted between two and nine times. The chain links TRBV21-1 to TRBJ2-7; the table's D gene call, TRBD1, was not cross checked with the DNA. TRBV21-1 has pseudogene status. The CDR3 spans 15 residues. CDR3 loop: CASCHRGDISYEQYF. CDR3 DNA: TGTGCCAGCTGCCATAGGGGGGACATATCCTACGAGCAGTACTTC.

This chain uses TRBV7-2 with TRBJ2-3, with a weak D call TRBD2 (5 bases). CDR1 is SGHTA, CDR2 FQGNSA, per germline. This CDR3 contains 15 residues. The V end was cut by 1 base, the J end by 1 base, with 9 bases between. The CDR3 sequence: CASSLGELRTDTQYF. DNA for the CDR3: TGTGCCAGCAGCTTAGGGGAGCTACGCACAGATACGCAGTATTTT. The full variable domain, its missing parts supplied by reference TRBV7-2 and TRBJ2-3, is GAGVSQSPSNKVTEKGKDVELRCDPISGHTALYWYRQSLGQGLEFLIYFQGNSAPDKSGLPSDRFSAERTGGSVSTLTIQRTQQEDSAVYLCASSLGELRTDTQYFGPGTRLTVL.

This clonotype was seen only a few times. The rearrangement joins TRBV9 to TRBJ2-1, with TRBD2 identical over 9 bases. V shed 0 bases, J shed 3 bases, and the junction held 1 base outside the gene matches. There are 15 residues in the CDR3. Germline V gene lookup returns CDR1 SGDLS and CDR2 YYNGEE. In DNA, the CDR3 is TGTGCCAGCAGCGTAGGCGGGGGGGTCTACAATGAGCAGTTCTTC. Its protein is CASSVGGGVYNEQFF.